The 5 T cell receptor beta chains presented below share a single source sample, sequenced in a study of T cell responses to AZD1222 COVID-19 vaccine. Assay used: immunoSEQ multiplex PCR; TCRdb lists only in-frame clones, some missing. The sample contains roughly 100,000 clones, approximately 88% of which appear only once. This material consisted of peripheral blood, taken on day 0 of AZD1222 vaccination. These receptors all stem from an adult in good health.

The chain joins TRBV7-2 to TRBJ2-7; possible D gene TRBD1, 5 bases. CDR1 is SGHTA, CDR2 FQGNSA, per germline. V dropped 2 bases and J dropped 3 bases, with 11 bases sitting between them. The CDR3 contains 14 residues. CDR3 in amino acids: CASSLKGVGYEQYF. The CDR3 DNA sequence: TGTGCCAGCAGCTTAAAAGGGGTGGGCTACGAGCAGTACTTC. Full variable domain (outside the CDR3, taken from reference TRBV7-2 and TRBJ2-7): GAGVSQSPSNKVTEKGKDVELRCDPISGHTALYWYRQSLGQGLEFLIYFQGNSAPDKSGLPSDRFSAERTGGSVSTLTIQRTQQEDSAVYLCASSLKGVGYEQYFGPGTRLTVT.

The chain links TRBV7-9 to TRBJ2-3; 8 bases match TRBD2. CDR1 and CDR2 (germline): SEHNR, FQNEAQ (reference sequence). This CDR3 has 14 residues. J lost 6 bases, V lost 5 bases, and 7 bases had no gene match. CDR3 amino acids: CASSRSGGGDTQYF. In DNA form, the CDR3 reads TGTGCCAGCAGCCGGAGCGGGGGTGGCGATACGCAGTATTTT.

The V and J genes are TRBV4-2 and TRBJ1-4, with TRBD1 as a possible D gene (5 bases). The CDR3 sequence is 18 residues long. Germline V gene lookup returns CDR1 LGHNA and CDR2 YNFKEQ. V dropped 0 bases and J dropped 0 bases, with 14 bases sitting between them. The CDR3 loop is CASSQEATAGATNEKLFF. The CDR3 DNA sequence: TGTGCCAGCAGCCAAGAGGCGACAGCGGGAGCAACTAATGAAAAACTGTTTTTT.

J is TRBJ2-7 and V is TRBV27, with TRBD1 matching 8 bases. The V and J ends lost 6 bases and 1 base, in that order; junction bases with no gene match: 8. The CDR3 consists of 15 residues. The germline V gene has CDR1 MNHEY and CDR2 SMNVEV (reference sequence). The CDR3 spells CASRTTWTGSYEQYF. CDR3 bases: TGTGCCAGCAGAACAACCTGGACAGGGTCCTACGAGCAGTACTTC.

This chain joins TRBV6-4 and TRBJ2-3; TRBD2 agrees at 11 bases. From germline, CDR1 is MRHNA and CDR2 SNTAGT. Trimming removed 4 bases from V and 0 bases from J; junction bases left unmatched: 3. This CDR3 has 16 residues. The CDR3 is CASSAGTSGSTDTQYF. Written as DNA, the CDR3 is TGTGCCAGCAGTGCAGGGACTAGCGGAAGCACAGATACGCAGTATTTT.